These 10 T cell receptor beta chains were all obtained from the same sample, sequenced in a study of OX40 agonist ivuxolimab in advanced cancers. The protocol was immunoSEQ multiplex PCR, while the TCRdb copy is restricted to in-frame clones and leaves out a portion. The sample consists of tens of thousands of clones, approximately 86% of them appearing once. Sequenced material: CD4+ or CD8+ T cells sorted from blood, taken in a trial of the OX40 agonist ivuxolimab. The receptors derive from an adult with an advanced solid tumor such as melanoma, head and neck, liver or kidney cancer.

J is TRBJ2-5 and V is TRBV30; maybe TRBD1 (6 bases). The V end was cut by 5 bases, the J end by 0 bases, with 16 bases between. Germline-derived CDR1 and CDR2 are GTSNPN and SVGIG (reference sequence). The length of the CDR3 is 15 residues. The chain's CDR3 is CAWGGLEGYQETQYF. CDR3 DNA sequence: TGTGCCTGGGGGGGCCTTGAAGGCTACCAAGAGACCCAGTACTTC.

The genes are TRBV5-1 and TRBJ1-1; D may be TRBD1 (5 bases). From germline, CDR1 is SGHRS and CDR2 YFSETQ. V was cut by 4 bases and J by 7 bases, with 17 bases left in between. This CDR3 region has 14 residues. CDR3 bases: TGCGCCAGCAGCCCCACGGCAGGGAGTCTTGAAGCTTTCTTT. This encodes CASSPTAGSLEAFF.

V is TRBV10-3 and J is TRBJ2-3; TRBD2 might be the D (5 bases). CDR3 length: 14 residues. V was clipped by 6 bases and J by 0 bases, with 10 bases between them. CDR1 and CDR2 from the germline V gene are ENHRY and SYGVKD. The CDR3 spells CAIRIRTSTDTQYF. CDR3 DNA: TGTGCCATCAGGATCAGGACTAGCACAGATACGCAGTATTTT.

This sequence joins TRBV14 and TRBJ2-1; 7 bases align to TRBD2. Germline values: CDR1 SGHDN, CDR2 FVKESK. Trimming cost V 2 bases and J 6 bases; bases outside gene matches: 7. This CDR3 region has 15 residues. CDR3 amino acids: CASSQQAGVFNEQFF. In nucleotides, the CDR3 is TGTGCCAGCAGCCAACAGGCGGGAGTCTTCAATGAGCAGTTCTTC. The full variable domain, rest sourced from reference TRBV14 and TRBJ2-1, is EAGVTQFPSHSVIEKGQTVTLRCDPISGHDNLYWYRRVMGKEIKFLLHFVKESKQDESGMPNNRFLAERTGGTYSTLKVQPAELEDSGVYFCASSQQAGVFNEQFFGPGTRLTVL.

The V gene is TRBV7-2, the J gene TRBJ2-1; a possible D gene is TRBD1 (5 bases). Germline assignment: CDR1 SGHTA and CDR2 FQGNSA. Trimming shortened V by 5 bases and J by 9 bases, and 14 bases separated the two germline ends. The CDR3 has 13 residues. The DNA for the CDR3 is TGTGCCAGCAGCCTAGGGGTCGCTGTTGAGCAGTTCTTC. It translates to CASSLGVAVEQFF.

The chain carries TRBV6-1 and TRBJ2-5; maybe TRBD2 (5 bases). This CDR3 comprises 13 residues. The germline gives CDR1 MNHNS, CDR2 SASEGT. The V end lost 1 base, the J end lost 4 bases, and 7 bases lay between the germline ends. CDR3 bases: TGTGCCAGCAGTGAAGAAGGAGGAGAGACCCAGTACTTC. It specifies CASSEEGGETQYF.

CDR3 sequence: CATRQGTNTGELFF. The CDR3 region has the DNA TGTGCCACCAGACAGGGGACGAACACCGGGGAGCTGTTTTTT. The chain couples TRBV2 to TRBJ2-2, with 8 positions matching TRBD1. Germline CDR1 is SNHLY and CDR2 is FYNNEI. CDR3 length equals 14 residues. Trimming cost V 10 bases and J 0 bases; bases outside gene matches: 4.

The V call is TRBV5-4, the J call TRBJ2-3; either TRBD1 or TRBD2 may supply D (7 bases each). V gave up 3 bases and J gave up 5 bases, with 16 bases separating them. Germline V CDR1 and CDR2: SGHNT, YYREEE (reference sequence). CDR3 size: 15 residues. CDR3 nucleotide sequence: TGTGCCAGCAGCTCCCCCAGGGGGAGGGGAGATACGCAGTATTTT. Its protein is CASSSPRGRGDTQYF.

Written as DNA, the CDR3 is TGTGCCAGCAGCTTAGATGGGACAGGGACTGAAGCTTTCTTT. This encodes CASSLDGTGTEAFF. This chain connects TRBV7-9 to TRBJ1-1; 9 bases align to TRBD1. This CDR3 contains 14 residues. V dropped 1 base and J dropped 5; count of bases not matched to a gene: 2. The germline gives CDR1 SEHNR, CDR2 FQNEAQ (reference sequence). Variable domain in full (rest from reference TRBV7-9 and TRBJ1-1): DTGVSQNPRHKITKRGQNVTFRCDPISEHNRLYWYRQTLGQGPEFLTYFQNEAQLEKSRLLSDRFSAERPKGSFSTLEIQRTEQGDSAMYLCASSLDGTGTEAFFGQGTRLTVV.

Only one count was recorded for this clone. This chain uses TRBV6-1 with TRBJ2-3; no clear D gene. CDR1 is MNHNS, CDR2 SASEGT, per germline. V lost 2 bases, J lost 2 bases, and 14 bases lay in between. The CDR3 loop spans 16 amino acids. CDR3 coding DNA: TGTGCCAGCAGTGAATCCGTGGGGATGGCCACAGATACGCAGTATTTT. It is translated as CASSESVGMATDTQYF.